This TCR beta chain came from a study of blood T cells in healthy people across ages. Germline CDR1 and CDR2: LGHDT and YNNKEL (reference sequence). The CDR3 runs to 17 residues. V dropped 2 bases and J dropped 0; count of bases not matched to a gene: 6. The second PCR ran about 6 to 11 cycles with a sample-barcoded 5' primer and J-beta primers. TCRdb used MiXCR to reprocess the 5' RACE reads, holding one entry per CDR3 protein. The sample yields roughly 500,000 distinct CDR3 sequences, 27% seen once. Sequenced material: blood. V is TRBV3-1 and J is TRBJ2-2; 7 bases map to TRBD2. The source is a woman in her seventies in good health. The CDR3 here is CASSQLASGTNTGELFF. The CDR3 bases are TGTGCCAGCAGCCAACTGGCCAGCGGGACGAACACCGGGGAGCTGTTTTTT. Supplemented by reference TRBV3-1 and TRBJ2-2, the full variable domain reads DTAVSQTPKYLVTQMGNDKSIKCEQNLGHDTMYWYKQDSKKFLKIMFSYNNKELIINETVPNRFSPKSPDKAHLNLHINSLELGDSAVYFCASSQLASGTNTGELFFGEGSRLTVL.